Sequencing of this T cell receptor (beta chain) was carried out in a study of T cell clones after liver transplantation. Study-level information: At least one year of complete immunosuppression withdrawal without enzymes over twice normal defined tolerance.

Data came from immunoSEQ multiplex PCR; TCRdb stores just in-frame clones and leaves some out. The table lists 65,000 to 95,000 clones, about 80% of them singletons. The CDR3 length is 16 residues. V was clipped by 5 bases and J by 1 base; unmatched bases: 4. CDR1 and CDR2 (germline): SGHAT, FQNNGV. The chain recombines TRBV11-2 with TRBJ2-5; 13 bases are shared with TRBD2. The source is a human donor who received a liver transplant. Sequences were derived from CD4+ T cells from blood, sampled before liver transplant. The CDR3 region is CASSPTSGRFQETQYF. CDR3 DNA: TGTGCCAGCAGCCCGACTAGCGGGAGGTTCCAAGAGACCCAGTACTTC.